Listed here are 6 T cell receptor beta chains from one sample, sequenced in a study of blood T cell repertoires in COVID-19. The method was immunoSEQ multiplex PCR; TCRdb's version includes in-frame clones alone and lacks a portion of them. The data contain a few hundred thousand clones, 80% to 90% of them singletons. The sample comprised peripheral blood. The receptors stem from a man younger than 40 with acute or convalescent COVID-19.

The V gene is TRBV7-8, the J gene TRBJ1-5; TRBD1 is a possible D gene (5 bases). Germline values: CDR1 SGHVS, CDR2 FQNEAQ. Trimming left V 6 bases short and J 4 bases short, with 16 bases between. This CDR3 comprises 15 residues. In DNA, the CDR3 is TGTGCCAGCAGGGCGCAGGGTTCACTAAATCAGCCCCAGCATTTT. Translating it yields CASRAQGSLNQPQHF.

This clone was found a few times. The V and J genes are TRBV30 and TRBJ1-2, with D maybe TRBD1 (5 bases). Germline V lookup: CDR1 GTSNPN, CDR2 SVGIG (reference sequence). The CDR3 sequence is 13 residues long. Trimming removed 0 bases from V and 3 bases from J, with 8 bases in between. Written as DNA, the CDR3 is TGTGCCTGGAGTGTGTCGGGGGACTATGGCTACACCTTC. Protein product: CAWSVSGDYGYTF.

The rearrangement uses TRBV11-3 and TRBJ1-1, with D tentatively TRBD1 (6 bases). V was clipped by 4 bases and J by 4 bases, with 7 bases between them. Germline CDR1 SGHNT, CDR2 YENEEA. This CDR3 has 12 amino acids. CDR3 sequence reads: CASSSRGTEAFF. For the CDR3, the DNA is TGTGCCAGCAGCTCCAGGGGCACTGAAGCTTTCTTT.

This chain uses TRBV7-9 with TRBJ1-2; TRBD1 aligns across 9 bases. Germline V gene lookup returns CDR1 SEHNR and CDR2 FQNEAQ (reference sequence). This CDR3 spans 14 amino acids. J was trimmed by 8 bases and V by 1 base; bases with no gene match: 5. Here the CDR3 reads CASSLVGQGPGYTF. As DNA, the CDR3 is TGTGCCAGCAGCTTAGTAGGACAGGGGCCCGGCTACACCTTC.

The CDR3 loop is CASSLLGVSNTEAFF. The CDR3 DNA sequence: TGTGCCAGCAGCTTACTCGGGGTTTCGAACACTGAAGCTTTCTTT. The chain has TRBV7-9 and TRBJ1-1; no definite D call. The CDR3 totals 15 residues. Deletions cut 2 bases from V and 1 base from J, with 11 bases between. Germline-derived CDR1 and CDR2 are SEHNR and FQNEAQ (reference sequence).

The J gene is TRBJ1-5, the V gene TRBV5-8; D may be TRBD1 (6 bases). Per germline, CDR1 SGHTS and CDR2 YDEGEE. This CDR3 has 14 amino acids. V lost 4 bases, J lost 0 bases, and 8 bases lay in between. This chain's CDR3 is CASSGTLSNQPQHF. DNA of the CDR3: TGTGCCAGCAGCGGGACACTTAGCAATCAGCCCCAGCATTTT.